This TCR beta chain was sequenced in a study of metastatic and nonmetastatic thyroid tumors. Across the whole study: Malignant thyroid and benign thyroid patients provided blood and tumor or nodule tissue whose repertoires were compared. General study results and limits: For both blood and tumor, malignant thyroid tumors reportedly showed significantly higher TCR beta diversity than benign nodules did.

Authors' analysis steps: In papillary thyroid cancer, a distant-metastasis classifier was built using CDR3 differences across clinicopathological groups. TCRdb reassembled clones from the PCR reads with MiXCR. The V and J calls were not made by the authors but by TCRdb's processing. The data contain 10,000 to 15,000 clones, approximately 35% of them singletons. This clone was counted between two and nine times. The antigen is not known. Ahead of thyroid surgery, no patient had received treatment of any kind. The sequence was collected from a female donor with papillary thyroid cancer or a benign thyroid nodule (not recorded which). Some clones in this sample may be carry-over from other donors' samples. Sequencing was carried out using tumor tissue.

The CDR3 is CASSFVAGFRTDTQYF. The DNA for the CDR3 is TGTGCCAGCAGTTTTGTGGCGGGGTTTCGCACAGATACGCAGTATTTT. This chain connects TRBV28 to TRBJ2-3; D might be TRBD2 (6 bases). This CDR3 spans 16 amino acids. Trimming removed 3 bases at V and 1 base at J, with 14 bases between. Germline assignment: CDR1 MDHEN and CDR2 SYDVKM.